The 23 T cell receptor beta chains presented below share a single source sample, sequenced in a study of T cell responses to AZD1222 COVID-19 vaccine. Profiled with immunoSEQ multiplex PCR; TCRdb holds only in-frame clones, not every one. The data contain roughly 160,000 clones, over 85% of them singletons. Here the sequenced sample was peripheral blood, taken on day 0 of AZD1222 vaccination. These receptors were collected from an adult in good health.

The rearrangement joins TRBV4-1 to TRBJ1-1; the D is unclear. The CDR3 consists of 14 residues. The germline V gene encodes CDR1 MGHRA and CDR2 YSYEKL. Trimming removed 0 bases from V and 4 bases from J, with 9 bases in between. The CDR3 region has the DNA TGCGCCAGCAGCCAAGATAGGGTTTTCACTGAAGCTTTCTTT. Protein: CASSQDRVFTEAFF.

V usage is TRBV12-5 and J usage is TRBJ2-7, with a weak D call TRBD2 (5 bases). The germline V gene has CDR1 LGHNT and CDR2 FRNRAP. V was clipped by 2 bases and J by 4 bases, with 6 bases between them. The CDR3 contains 12 residues. CDR3 DNA sequence: TGTGCTAGTGGTTTGAGAGGGTACGAGCAGTACTTC. This encodes CASGLRGYEQYF.

J is TRBJ1-3 and V is TRBV4-2; D remains ambiguous. CDR1 is LGHNA and CDR2 is YNFKEQ in the germline V gene. The CDR3 has 17 residues. Deletions cut 0 bases from V and 0 bases from J, with 12 bases between. CDR3 in DNA: TGTGCCAGCAGCCAAGATAGAAGGCCAAACTCTGGAAACACCATATATTTT. Its protein is CASSQDRRPNSGNTIYF.

DNA for the CDR3: TGTGCCAGCAGTTTACGCGAGATGGGATATGGCTACACCTTC. Translating it yields CASSLREMGYGYTF. The genes are TRBV27 and TRBJ1-2; D is unresolved. Trimming stripped 2 bases from V and 5 bases from J, with 12 bases between. This CDR3 is 14 amino acids long. Germline values: CDR1 MNHEY, CDR2 SMNVEV (reference sequence).

The genes are TRBV6-5 and TRBJ1-2, with D unresolved. Germline-derived CDR1 and CDR2 are MNHEY and SVGAGI. The ends were cut back, 8 bases at V and 0 bases at J, with 10 bases in the middle. The CDR3 runs 13 residues. CDR3 in DNA: TGTGCCAGCCGCCTGGATGCTAACTATGGCTACACCTTC. Its translation: CASRLDANYGYTF.

V gene TRBV19 combines with J gene TRBJ2-1; no reliable D call. Trimming took 4 bases from V and 10 from J, leaving 8 bases between them. The length of the CDR3 is 11 residues. Germline V gene lookup returns CDR1 LNHDA and CDR2 SQIVND (reference sequence). CDR3 nucleotide sequence: TGTGCCAGTAGTACCTTTGGCGAGCAGTTCTTC. The encoded protein is CASSTFGEQFF.

This sequence joins TRBV9 and TRBJ2-3; 12 bases match TRBD2. V shed 4 bases and J 5 bases; nucleotides not matched to a gene: 5. This CDR3 spans 15 amino acids. The germline gives CDR1 SGDLS, CDR2 YYNGEE. The CDR3 region is CASSPSGRALDTQYF. CDR3 nucleotides: TGTGCCAGCAGCCCTAGCGGGAGGGCCTTAGATACGCAGTATTTT.

The rearrangement links TRBV19 to TRBJ1-5; possible D gene TRBD1, 6 bases. CDR3 size: 15 residues. Trimming pared 6 bases from V and 5 bases from J, leaving 17 bases between. Germline loops: CDR1 LNHDA, CDR2 SQIVND (reference sequence). CDR3 amino acids: CASRRDTQADQPQHF. CDR3 coding DNA: TGTGCCAGTAGACGGGACACTCAAGCCGATCAGCCCCAGCATTTT.

DNA of the CDR3: TGTGCCAGTAGTATAGTAGCAGATTGGGACTATGGCTACACCTTC. Translation: CASSIVADWDYGYTF. The rearrangement links TRBV19 to TRBJ1-2; D unresolved. V lost 1 base, J lost 3 bases, and 12 bases lay in between. This CDR3 has 15 residues. Germline values: CDR1 LNHDA, CDR2 SQIVND (reference sequence).

The count of this clone is one. The V call is TRBV12-3 or TRBV12-4, the J call TRBJ1-1; TRBD1 might be the D (5 bases). V lost 4 bases and J 7 bases, leaving 7 bases between the germline ends. The CDR3 loop spans 11 amino acids. CDR3 amino acids: CASSWGSEAFF. The DNA of the CDR3 is TGTGCCAGCAGTTGGGGCAGTGAAGCTTTCTTT.

This chain joins TRBV21-1 and TRBJ1-6; the D call TRBD1 from the table was never checked on the DNA. TRBV21-1 is a listed pseudogene. This CDR3 comprises 18 residues. CDR3 sequence: CASSIILQKSSYNSPLHF. For the CDR3, the DNA is TGTGCCAGCAGCATTATCTTGCAGAAAAGCTCCTATAATTCACCCCTCCACTTT.

The J gene is TRBJ2-2, the V gene TRBV9, with D tentatively TRBD1 (6 bases). The CDR3 runs 16 residues. With 4 bases removed from V and 1 base from J, the gap between germline ends came to 14 bases. Looked up from germline, CDR1 is SGDLS and CDR2 is YYNGEE. CDR3 protein: CASSLREGGNTGELFF. The CDR3, as DNA: TGTGCCAGCAGCCTTCGTGAAGGGGGGAACACCGGGGAGCTGTTTTTT.

This clone was recorded only once. This chain links TRBV30 with TRBJ2-7; 13 nucleotides agree with TRBD2. Looked up from germline, CDR1 is GTSNPN and CDR2 is SVGIG (reference sequence). The V gene end was trimmed by 0 bases and the J gene end by 3 bases; junction bases not matched to a gene: 5. CDR3 length: 16 amino acids. CDR3 residues: CAWSVPGLAGDYEQYF. CDR3 in DNA: TGTGCCTGGAGTGTACCCGGACTAGCGGGGGACTACGAGCAGTACTTC.

J is TRBJ1-5 and V is TRBV6-2 or TRBV6-3; the D is unclear. CDR3 length: 13 residues. V gave up 5 bases and J gave up 2 bases, with 7 bases separating them. CDR1 MNHEY and CDR2 SVGEGT come from the germline V gene. The chain's CDR3 is CASSREGNQPQHF. In DNA form, the CDR3 reads TGTGCCAGCAGTAGGGAAGGCAATCAGCCCCAGCATTTT.

CDR3: CASTSGGFVTEAFF. CDR3 nucleotides: TGCGCCAGCACCTCAGGAGGGTTTGTCACTGAAGCTTTCTTT. V is TRBV10-2 and J is TRBJ1-1; D gene unclear. V dropped 7 bases and J dropped 4 bases, with 16 bases sitting between them. This CDR3 spans 14 amino acids. Germline CDR1 WSHSY, CDR2 SAAADI.

This clone was seen a single time. CDR3 nucleotides: TGTGCCAGCAGCCCCAGGGAGGGACTAGCGGGAGGCTACGAGCAGTACTTC. It is translated as CASSPREGLAGGYEQYF. The chain joins TRBV4-2 to TRBJ2-7; 15 positions agree with TRBD2. Germline values: CDR1 LGHNA, CDR2 YNFKEQ. The V gene end was trimmed by 4 bases and the J gene end by 3 bases; junction bases not matched to a gene: 7. There are 17 residues in the CDR3.

The genes are TRBV24-1 and TRBJ1-1; TRBD1 is a possible D gene (5 bases). Trimming cost V 9 bases and J 2 bases, with 12 bases left between them. The CDR3 consists of 13 residues. From germline, CDR1 is KGHDR and CDR2 SFDVKD. DNA for the CDR3: TGTGCCACCTCAGAGGGACCTAACACTGAAGCTTTCTTT. Translated: CATSEGPNTEAFF.

In nucleotides, the CDR3 is TGTGCCAGCGGACGGGGACAGGGGAAGACAGATACGCAGTATTTT. As protein: CASGRGQGKTDTQYF. This chain joins TRBV7-6 and TRBJ2-3; 10 bases line up with TRBD1. The V gene end was trimmed by 8 bases and the J gene end by 3 bases; junction bases not matched to a gene: 8. The CDR3 sequence is 15 residues long. Per germline, CDR1 SGHVS and CDR2 FNYEAQ.

The chain joins TRBV23-1 to TRBJ1-4; D uncertain. Being an ORF, TRBV23-1 has a function that is uncertain. This CDR3 contains 12 residues. V lost 7 bases and J lost 6, with 9 bases in between. The DNA for the CDR3 is TGCGCCAGCACGGGCCTCGATGAAAAACTGTTTTTT. Amino acids: CASTGLDEKLFF.

The V call is TRBV11-2, the J call TRBJ1-3; no reliable D call. This CDR3 is 13 amino acids long. With 0 bases removed from V and 8 bases from J, the gap between germline ends came to 8 bases. CDR1 and CDR2 (germline): SGHAT, FQNNGV. The CDR3 is CASSLDPIDTIYF. The CDR3 DNA sequence: TGTGCCAGCAGCTTAGATCCCATAGACACCATATATTTT.

The CDR3 is CASSLSPVGEQFF. The DNA for the CDR3 is TGTGCCAGCAGCTTGTCCCCTGTGGGTGAGCAGTTCTTC. This chain joins TRBV5-5 and TRBJ2-1, with D hard to call. Trimming pared 1 base from V and 9 bases from J, leaving 11 bases between. Germline CDR1 reads SGHKS; CDR2 reads YYEKEE (reference sequence). This CDR3 region has 13 residues.

In this sample, this clone turned up once. The genes are TRBV11-1 and TRBJ2-7; 11 positions match TRBD2. The ends lost 6 bases at V and 4 bases at J; junction bases unmatched: 5. Germline V gene sequence: CDR1 SGHAT, CDR2 FQDESV (reference sequence). The CDR3 has 14 residues. The CDR3 protein is CASRSTSGGYEQYF. As DNA, the CDR3 is TGTGCCAGCAGGAGTACTAGCGGGGGTTACGAGCAGTACTTC.

The chain combines TRBV2 with TRBJ1-5, with TRBD1 matching 9 bases. Trimming took 0 bases from V and 11 from J; bases not matched to a gene: 2. The germline gives CDR1 SNHLY, CDR2 FYNNEI. The CDR3 covers 13 residues. The chain's CDR3 is CASSEARDRAQHF. The CDR3 DNA follows: TGTGCCAGCAGTGAAGCCCGGGACAGGGCCCAGCATTTT.